Listed below are T cell receptor beta chains from one sample, sequenced in a study of blood T cell repertoires in COVID-19. Sequencing used immunoSEQ multiplex PCR; TCRdb keeps in-frame clones, though not all of them. The table records some 130,000 clones, about 91% of them present only once. The specimen sequenced was peripheral blood. These receptors originate from a man between 45 and 60 years old with acute or convalescent COVID-19. Each CDR3 is given without its conserved first and last residue.

j_gene: TRBJ2-5; v_gene: TRBV28; CDR3aa: ASSSGEGETQY
j_gene: TRBJ2-3; v_gene: TRBV11-3; CDR3aa: ASSPRGKITDTQY
j_gene: TRBJ1-5; v_gene: TRBV5-1; CDR3aa: ASSPGTGYRPQH
j_gene: TRBJ1-3; v_gene: TRBV30; CDR3aa: AWSTSSSGNTIY
j_gene: TRBJ1-1; v_gene: TRBV29-1; CDR3aa: SVELKGAGTEAF
j_gene: TRBJ1-2; v_gene: TRBV28; CDR3aa: ASLTGGTPNYGYT
j_gene: TRBJ1-1; v_gene: TRBV5-1; CDR3aa: ASSLQGTADTEAF
j_gene: TRBJ1-1; v_gene: TRBV29-1; CDR3aa: SVAYRAGTEAF
j_gene: TRBJ1-4; v_gene: TRBV4-1; CDR3aa: ASSQEDRDMKLF
j_gene: TRBJ2-7; v_gene: TRBV6-1; CDR3aa: ASNRDGEQY
j_gene: TRBJ1-1; v_gene: TRBV7-9; CDR3aa: ASSLNTNTEAF
j_gene: TRBJ2-5; v_gene: TRBV7-7; CDR3aa: ASSLGAGVQETQY
j_gene: TRBJ2-7; v_gene: TRBV28; CDR3aa: ASSLGAYPYEQY
j_gene: TRBJ2-7; v_gene: TRBV4-1; CDR3aa: ASSLLAGNYEQY
j_gene: TRBJ2-3; v_gene: TRBV6-1; CDR3aa: ASSESGVRTDTQY
j_gene: TRBJ2-2; v_gene: TRBV6-5; CDR3aa: AGADQLVTGELF
j_gene: TRBJ1-6; v_gene: TRBV2; CDR3aa: ASIRGDRYSPLH
j_gene: TRBJ1-2; v_gene: TRBV12-5; CDR3aa: ASGSHGGYT
j_gene: TRBJ1-2; v_gene: TRBV24-1; CDR3aa: ATSPTAYTGGKEYGYT
j_gene: TRBJ1-5; v_gene: TRBV4-1; CDR3aa: ASSQVGTGHEPQH
j_gene: TRBJ1-1; v_gene: TRBV9; CDR3aa: ASSVRPGMNTEAF
j_gene: TRBJ2-3; v_gene: TRBV5-1; CDR3aa: ASAGQGADTQY
j_gene: TRBJ2-7; v_gene: TRBV18; CDR3aa: ASSPTHDRTYEQY
j_gene: TRBJ2-2; v_gene: TRBV12-3/TRBV12-4; CDR3aa: ASGDRDAGELF
j_gene: TRBJ2-7; v_gene: TRBV28; CDR3aa: ASSAVRVEDEQY
j_gene: TRBJ2-7; v_gene: TRBV19; CDR3aa: ASSIATGAYEQY
j_gene: TRBJ2-7; v_gene: TRBV6-5; CDR3aa: ASRLAGGEQY
j_gene: TRBJ2-2; v_gene: TRBV7-9; CDR3aa: ASTPGDSNTGELF